This TCR beta chain comes out of a study of T cells after yellow fever vaccination. This clonotype showed up just a few times. The CDR3 has 14 amino acids. Trimming took 5 bases from V and 5 from J; bases not matched to a gene: 8. The germline V gene has CDR1 MNHEY and CDR2 SVGEGT. TCRdb called the 5' RACE reads again in MiXCR, with one record for every CDR3 protein. The sample lists 250,000 to 400,000 distinct CDR3 sequences, roughly 4.3% occurring once. Sequencing was performed on PBMCs, taken 5 days after the yellow fever booster vaccination. The chain couples TRBV6-2 or TRBV6-3 to TRBJ1-1; TRBD1 matches at 7 bases. This receptor was identified in a man between 18 and 35 years old who received the YFV17D yellow fever vaccine. This CDR3 is CASSTHRGLTEAFF. The DNA for the CDR3 is TGTGCCAGCAGTACCCACAGGGGATTGACTGAAGCTTTCTTT.